Following are 22 T cell receptor beta chains from one sample sequenced in a study of blood T cell repertoires in COVID-19. Repertoires were generated with immunoSEQ multiplex PCR, while TCRdb's copy carries only in-frame clones and drops some. This sample yields about 200,000 clones, of which roughly 80% are seen a single time; less than 8.5% belongs to the top ten. Sequences were obtained from PBMCs or T cells enriched from blood (not recorded which). These receptors were taken from a man aged 35 to 55 who had recovered from COVID-19.

The gene calls are TRBV2 and TRBJ1-5; D ambiguous. The CDR3 has 14 amino acids. The germline V gene encodes CDR1 SNHLY and CDR2 FYNNEI. With 6 bases removed from V and 0 bases from J, the gap between germline ends came to 9 bases. The CDR3 DNA reads as TGTGCCAGCAGCATCCCAGATAGCAATCAGCCCCAGCATTTT. Protein: CASSIPDSNQPQHF.

The chain combines TRBV2 with TRBJ1-2; D may be TRBD1 (6 bases). Looked up from germline, CDR1 is SNHLY and CDR2 is FYNNEI. The V end was cut by 3 bases, the J end by 5 bases, with 13 bases between. This CDR3 spans 14 amino acids. In DNA form, the CDR3 reads TGTGCCAGCAGTGAGGAGTCCAGGGGATATGGCTACACCTTC. Protein sequence: CASSEESRGYGYTF.

The genes are TRBV20-1 and TRBJ2-7; 7 nucleotides line up with TRBD1. V was pared by 5 bases and J by 7 bases, with 5 bases of the junction left unmatched. The V gene's germline CDR1 is DFQATT and CDR2 SNEGSKA (reference sequence). The CDR3 has 11 amino acids. The CDR3 protein is CSAETGNEQYF. In nucleotides, the CDR3 is TGCAGTGCTGAGACAGGGAATGAGCAGTACTTC.

The chain uses TRBV24-1 and TRBJ1-5; 10 nucleotides agree with TRBD1. Germline V gene sequence: CDR1 KGHDR, CDR2 SFDVKD. Unmatched junction bases numbered 12, after V lost 5 bases and J lost 6 bases. This CDR3 is 17 amino acids long. CDR3: CATSAAPGQGLSQPQHF. CDR3 coding DNA: TGTGCCACCAGTGCCGCTCCGGGACAGGGGTTGAGTCAGCCCCAGCATTTT.

This sequence joins TRBV5-1 and TRBJ1-6; no firm D call. V lost 0 bases to trimming and J lost 6 bases, with 7 bases between them. The CDR3 runs 14 residues. The germline CDR1 and CDR2 sequences are SGHRS and YFSETQ. For the CDR3, the DNA is TGCGCCAGCAGCTTGGGCCAGTTTAATTCACCCCTCCACTTT. Translated: CASSLGQFNSPLHF.

The chain has TRBV5-1 and TRBJ2-7, with D tentatively TRBD1 (5 bases). This CDR3 has 15 residues. V lost 0 bases and J 5 bases, leaving 15 bases between the germline ends. Germline V CDR1 and CDR2: SGHRS, YFSETQ. The CDR3 DNA sequence: TGCGCCAGCAGCTTGGGTGATGGCAGGGCCCACGAGCAGTACTTC. It translates to CASSLGDGRAHEQYF.

The rearrangement links TRBV30 to TRBJ1-1; no reliable D call. This CDR3 is built from 14 residues. From germline, CDR1 is GTSNPN and CDR2 SVGIG (reference sequence). Trimming stripped 0 bases from V and 4 bases from J, with 12 bases between. The CDR3: CAWSVLSRGTEAFF. The CDR3 DNA reads TGTGCCTGGAGTGTACTAAGTCGAGGCACTGAAGCTTTCTTT.

The V gene is TRBV18, the J gene TRBJ2-1, with 10 bases aligning to TRBD2. V was clipped by 3 bases and J by 0 bases; unmatched bases: 5. The CDR3 covers 17 residues. Per the germline V gene, CDR1 is KGHSH and CDR2 is LQKENI. The CDR3 loop is CASSPSGGFPSYNEQFF. The DNA for the CDR3 is TGTGCCAGCTCACCTAGCGGGGGGTTCCCCTCCTACAATGAGCAGTTCTTC.

The chain combines TRBV5-1 with TRBJ1-2; possible D gene TRBD1, 6 bases. CDR3 length: 17 residues. Germline V gene data show CDR1 as SGHRS and CDR2 as YFSETQ. V was cut by 0 bases and J by 4 bases, with 19 bases left in between. CDR3 sequence reads: CASSLVGLNRDIYGYTF. As DNA, the CDR3 is TGCGCCAGCAGCTTGGTAGGGCTTAACAGGGACATCTATGGCTACACCTTC.

This clone was counted at least ten times. V usage is TRBV6-2 or TRBV6-3 and J usage is TRBJ1-1, with D tentatively TRBD1 (6 bases). This CDR3 has 17 residues. Per the germline V gene, CDR1 is MNHEY and CDR2 is SVGEGT. Between the trimmed V and J ends, which lost 3 bases and 1 base, there was a span of 18 bases. CDR3 DNA sequence: TGTGCCAGCAGTTATCCCTCAAGGGGCAGGGGGAACACTGAAGCTTTCTTT. It encodes CASSYPSRGRGNTEAFF.

J is TRBJ1-1 and V is TRBV2; 8 bases fit TRBD1. The CDR3 extends over 14 amino acids. The ends lost 7 bases at V and 1 base at J; junction bases unmatched: 5. CDR1 SNHLY and CDR2 FYNNEI come from the germline V gene. CDR3 sequence: CASNLGQANTEAFF. CDR3 nucleotide sequence: TGTGCCAGCAATCTGGGACAGGCGAACACTGAAGCTTTCTTT.

V usage is TRBV18 and J usage is TRBJ1-1, with a tentative D call TRBD1 (5 bases). The CDR3 length is 15 residues. V dropped 4 bases and J dropped 4 bases, with 16 bases sitting between them. Germline V gene sequence: CDR1 KGHSH, CDR2 LQKENI. In DNA form, the CDR3 reads TGTGCCAGCTCACGACGCGGGGGGGAGAGCACTGAAGCTTTCTTT. Its protein is CASSRRGGESTEAFF.

This clone came up a few times. The rearrangement joins TRBV7-8 to TRBJ2-7; 9 bases agree with TRBD2. CDR1 and CDR2 (germline): SGHVS, FQNEAQ. V dropped 1 base and J dropped 2; count of bases not matched to a gene: 0. The CDR3 extends over 14 amino acids. As DNA, the CDR3 is TGTGCCAGCAGCTTAGTAGCGGGAGCCTACGAGCAGTACTTC. Amino acid sequence: CASSLVAGAYEQYF.

The chain has TRBV25-1 and TRBJ1-5; 9 positions match TRBD1. V shed 5 bases, J shed 7 bases, and the junction held 15 bases outside the gene matches. CDR3 length equals 17 residues. The V gene's germline CDR1 is MGHDK and CDR2 SYGVNS. CDR3 loop: CASSPHTGTGRGQPQHF. For the CDR3, the DNA is TGTGCCAGCAGTCCACACACCGGGACAGGGAGGGGGCAGCCCCAGCATTTT.

V gene TRBV3-1 (or the pseudogene TRBV3-2) combines with J gene TRBJ1-2; D may be TRBD1 (6 bases). This CDR3 has 13 residues. Germline-derived CDR1 and CDR2 are LGHDT and YNNKEL (reference sequence). Trimming removed 4 bases from V and 4 bases from J, with 10 bases in between. For the CDR3, the DNA is TGTGCCAGCAGCCGACAGGCTAGCTATGGCTACACCTTC. Translated, it gives CASSRQASYGYTF.

Note on this clone: The sample holds other DNA sequences that translate to the same CDR3. The gene calls are TRBV4-1 and TRBJ2-4; possible D gene TRBD2, 5 bases. With 1 base removed from V and 4 bases from J, the gap between germline ends came to 8 bases. CDR3 length: 14 residues. The germline V gene encodes CDR1 MGHRA and CDR2 YSYEKL. The CDR3 is CASSQGTAKNIQYF. DNA for the CDR3: TGCGCCAGCAGCCAAGGGACTGCTAAAAACATTCAGTACTTC.

The chain carries TRBV5-4 and TRBJ2-3; possibly TRBD1 for D (5 bases). Trimming stripped 0 bases from V and 6 bases from J, with 11 bases between. This CDR3 has 14 amino acids. CDR1 is SGHNT and CDR2 is YYREEE in the germline V gene (reference sequence). CDR3 sequence: CASSLAGRADTQYF. CDR3 nucleotide sequence: TGTGCCAGCAGCTTGGCTGGCAGGGCGGATACGCAGTATTTT.

This clone was detected once. V gene TRBV3-1 (or the pseudogene TRBV3-2) combines with J gene TRBJ2-7, with TRBD1 identical over 7 bases. V was clipped by 1 base and J by 3 bases; unmatched bases: 9. CDR1 LGHDT and CDR2 YNNKEL come from the germline V gene (reference sequence). The CDR3 covers 16 residues. CDR3 protein: CASSQGSPAGGYEQYF. The DNA for the CDR3 is TGTGCCAGCAGCCAAGGCAGCCCGGCAGGGGGCTACGAGCAGTACTTC.

This clone has ten or more counts. The V and J genes are TRBV11-2 and TRBJ2-2; D may be TRBD2 (7 bases). Germline V gene lookup returns CDR1 SGHAT and CDR2 FQNNGV. Trimming cost V 5 bases and J 6 bases, with 16 bases left between them. The length of the CDR3 is 15 residues. The CDR3 here is CASSKGGLLPGELFF. The CDR3 DNA is TGTGCCAGCAGCAAAGGGGGACTACTCCCCGGGGAGCTGTTTTTT.

Only one count was recorded for this clone. The chain carries TRBV11-2 and TRBJ1-4; D not resolved. This CDR3 region has 15 residues. CDR1 is SGHAT and CDR2 is FQNNGV in the germline V gene. V was pared by 2 bases and J by 8 bases, with 15 bases between. The CDR3 reads CASSLSGLPHEKLFF. The CDR3 DNA follows: TGTGCCAGCAGCTTAAGCGGGCTGCCCCACGAAAAACTGTTTTTT.

The V gene is TRBV7-2, the J gene TRBJ2-1; D may be TRBD2 (5 bases). V was pared by 5 bases and J by 6 bases, with 14 bases between. Germline values: CDR1 SGHTA, CDR2 FQGNSA. CDR3 length: 14 residues. The DNA for the CDR3 is TGTGCCAGCAGCCCTGGTTTTCGGGGCAATGAGCAGTTCTTC. Translation: CASSPGFRGNEQFF.

The chain employs TRBV5-5 and TRBJ2-7; D may be TRBD2 (6 bases). V dropped 2 bases and J dropped 0 bases, with 15 bases sitting between them. Germline CDR1 SGHKS, CDR2 YYEKEE (reference sequence). The CDR3 length is 16 residues. The CDR3: CASSFTFGGSSYEQYF. The CDR3 DNA reads TGTGCCAGCAGCTTCACTTTTGGGGGGAGCTCCTACGAGCAGTACTTC.